Given below is one TCR beta chain in context. Seattle's enrolled individuals joined amid active infection and were then monitored longitudinally. This specimen comes from a study of blood T cell repertoires in COVID-19. Whole-study context: Acute and convalescent COVID-19 specimens originated in the United States, Italy and Spain. PBMCs, B-cell-depleted T cells, or T cells were the source of the cDNA or gDNA that made up the material.

The V end lost 5 bases, the J end lost 8 bases, and 16 bases lay between the germline ends. CDR3 length equals 14 residues. Germline V CDR1 and CDR2: SGHTA, FQGTGA. In the original workflow: Using reference gene primer amplification, nucleated cell counts were estimated. Clones were sequenced by immunoSEQ multiplex PCR, and TCRdb holds only the in-frame ones, with some missing. V and J calls plus clone size are reproduced from that table; the DNA served to infer D and trimming. The top ten hold 2.1% of the sample, which has about 250,000 clones, 85% to 90% seen once. V gene TRBV7-3 combines with J gene TRBJ2-1, with a weak D call TRBD2 (7 bases). The receptor comes from a woman aged 55 to 70 with COVID-19, enrolled during active disease. Sample: peripheral blood. CDR3 DNA sequence: TGTGCCAGCAGCGAATCGGGGGGCCGAGATGAGCAGTTCTTC. Residues: CASSESGGRDEQFF.